Below, 14 T cell receptor beta chains from the same sample are listed, as sequenced in a study of cytomegalovirus exposure and HLA in healthy donors. The PCR had 60 Vbeta and 13 Jbeta primers. TCRdb's copy holds only in-frame clones and misses some; the assay was immunoSEQ multiplex PCR. The table includes about 190,000 clones, about 90% detected once. The sample was PBMCs. The receptors stem from a man aged 30-40 years in good health and CMV-seronegative.

The chain employs TRBV2 and TRBJ1-6, with 9 bases fitting TRBD1. CDR3 length: 14 residues. Per germline, CDR1 SNHLY and CDR2 FYNNEI. Unmatched junction bases numbered 4, after V lost 6 bases and J lost 7 bases. The CDR3 DNA follows: TGTGCCAGCAGGGACAGGGGTGGAAATTCACCCCTCCACTTT. Its protein product is CASRDRGGNSPLHF.

The rearrangement uses TRBV2 and TRBJ1-5; the match to TRBD1 covers 7 bases. Germline V gene sequence: CDR1 SNHLY, CDR2 FYNNEI. The ends lost 4 bases at V and 4 bases at J; junction bases unmatched: 7. This CDR3 has 15 residues. Here the CDR3 reads CASSGEQGPNQPQHF. In nucleotides, the CDR3 is TGTGCCAGCAGTGGAGAACAGGGGCCAAATCAGCCCCAGCATTTT.

J is TRBJ1-6 and V is TRBV6-5; a weak D match, TRBD1 (5 bases). The CDR3 spans 14 residues. Looked up from germline, CDR1 is MNHEY and CDR2 is SVGAGI. Trimming took off 8 bases at V and 15 bases at J, with 23 bases between the two ends. In DNA form, the CDR3 reads TGTGCCAGCTGGCGGGGCAGCCTAGGGTCTGACCTCCACTTT. The encoded protein is CASWRGSLGSDLHF.

This clone was counted a few times. The gene calls are TRBV5-1 and TRBJ1-1, with D perhaps matching TRBD1 (6 bases). Trimming stripped 2 bases from V and 2 bases from J, with 16 bases between. The CDR3 is made up of 16 amino acids. Looked up from germline, CDR1 is SGHRS and CDR2 is YFSETQ. CDR3 nucleotide sequence: TGCGCCAGCAGCTTAAACTCGGGACATTTAAACACTGAAGCTTTCTTT. This sequence encodes CASSLNSGHLNTEAFF.

This sequence joins TRBV5-6 and TRBJ1-1, with 7 positions matching TRBD1. Looked up from germline, CDR1 is SGHDT and CDR2 is YYEEEE. This CDR3 has 14 residues. V gave up 0 bases and J gave up 4 bases; unmatched junction bases: 3. CDR3: CASSLEGAFTEAFF. CDR3 DNA: TGTGCCAGCAGCTTGGAGGGGGCGTTCACTGAAGCTTTCTTT.

Only one count was recorded for this clone. The rearrangement links TRBV25-1 to TRBJ1-2, with D hard to call. The CDR3 has 14 amino acids. CDR1 and CDR2 (germline): MGHDK, SYGVNS. Trimming stripped 2 bases from V and 1 base from J, with 8 bases between. The CDR3, as DNA: TGTGCCAGCAGTGAACCTGGGCGTAACTATGGCTACACCTTC. As protein: CASSEPGRNYGYTF.

This clone was seen a few times. The chain carries TRBV27 and TRBJ2-1; 7 bases line up with TRBD2. This CDR3 is built from 16 residues. Losses at the gene ends were 4 bases for V and 7 bases for J; bases not matched to a gene: 13. Germline assignment: CDR1 MNHEY and CDR2 SMNVEV (reference sequence). CDR3 nucleotide sequence: TGTGCCAGCAGTTCGTTTGGGACTACCCTGGGGAATGAGCAGTTCTTC. It yields the protein CASSSFGTTLGNEQFF.

V is TRBV28 and J is TRBJ2-7; TRBD2 aligns across 7 bases. The trim removed 3 bases at V and 7 bases at J, leaving 24 bases unmatched. The length of the CDR3 is 19 residues. Germline CDR1 and CDR2: MDHEN and SYDVKM. For the CDR3, the DNA is TGTGCCAGCAGTTTGTTGCGGGGGTACCTACGGCAGGGACTACGGGAGCAGTACTTC. This gives the protein CASSLLRGYLRQGLREQYF.

The chain combines TRBV5-1 with TRBJ1-1; D gene ambiguous. This CDR3 comprises 15 residues. The V and J ends lost 0 bases and 4 bases respectively, with 13 bases between them. Per the germline V gene, CDR1 is SGHRS and CDR2 is YFSETQ. DNA for the CDR3: TGCGCCAGCAGCTTGGCCTGGCAGGAGGGCACTGAAGCTTTCTTT. Its translation: CASSLAWQEGTEAFF.

The rearrangement joins TRBV29-1 to TRBJ1-5, with a tentative D call TRBD1 (5 bases). The V gene lost 6 bases and the J gene lost 6 bases, with 15 bases spanning the gap. Germline CDR1 reads SQVTM; CDR2 reads ANQGSEA. The CDR3 sequence is 13 residues long. The CDR3 sequence is CSVEGREGQPQHF. The CDR3 bases are TGCAGCGTGGAGGGCAGGGAGGGTCAGCCCCAGCATTTT. Combining the CDR3 with reference TRBV29-1 and TRBJ1-5 gives the whole variable domain SAVISQKPSRDICQRGTSLTIQCQVDSQVTMMFWYRQQPGQSLTLIATANQGSEATYESGFVIDKFPISRPNLTFSTLTVSNMSPEDSSIYLCSVEGREGQPQHFGDGTRLSIL.

J is TRBJ2-1 and V is TRBV11-1, with D possibly matching TRBD2 (5 bases). V gave up 7 bases and J gave up 5 bases, with 12 bases separating them. The V gene's germline CDR1 is SGHAT and CDR2 FQDESV (reference sequence). The length of the CDR3 is 13 residues. The CDR3 region is CASTEGGNNEQFF. CDR3 bases: TGTGCCAGCACCGAGGGCGGAAACAATGAGCAGTTCTTC.

The genes are TRBV11-2 and TRBJ1-1; TRBD1 is a possible D gene (6 bases). CDR1 and CDR2 (germline): SGHAT, FQNNGV. Deletions cut 6 bases from V and 2 bases from J, with 10 bases between. The CDR3 loop spans 13 amino acids. CDR3 region: CASSRGGNTEAFF. CDR3 nucleotide sequence: TGTGCCAGCAGTAGAGGGGGAAACACTGAAGCTTTCTTT.

This clone came up once. The chain has TRBV7-9 and TRBJ1-4, with 7 bases that match TRBD1. CDR1 and CDR2 (germline): SEHNR, FQNEAQ (reference sequence). With V trimmed by 2 bases and J by 6 bases, 12 bases remained unmatched. CDR3 size: 17 residues. The DNA of the CDR3 is TGTGCCAGCAGCTTACGTCGGTCCGGGACAGTAGATGAAAAACTGTTTTTT. It encodes CASSLRRSGTVDEKLFF.

The chain joins TRBV19 to TRBJ1-4; 11 bases match TRBD1. V lost 3 bases to trimming and J lost 7 bases; unmatched junction nucleotides: 7. Germline CDR1 LNHDA, CDR2 SQIVND (reference sequence). CDR3 length equals 16 residues. Here the CDR3 DNA reads TGTGCCAGTAGTATCCCCGGGACAGGGGGAGTTGAAAAACTGTTTTTT. Amino acids: CASSIPGTGGVEKLFF.